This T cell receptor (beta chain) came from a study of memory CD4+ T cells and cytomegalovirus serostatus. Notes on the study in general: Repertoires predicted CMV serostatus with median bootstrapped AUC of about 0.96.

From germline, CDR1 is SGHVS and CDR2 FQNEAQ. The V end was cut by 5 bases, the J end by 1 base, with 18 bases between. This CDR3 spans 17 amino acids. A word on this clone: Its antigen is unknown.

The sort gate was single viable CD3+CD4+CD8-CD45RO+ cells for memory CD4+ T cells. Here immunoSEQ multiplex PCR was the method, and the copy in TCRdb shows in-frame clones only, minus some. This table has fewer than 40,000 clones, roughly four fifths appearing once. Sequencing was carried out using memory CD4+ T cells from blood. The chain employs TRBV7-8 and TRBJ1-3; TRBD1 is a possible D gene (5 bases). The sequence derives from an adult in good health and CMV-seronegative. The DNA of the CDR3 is TGTGCCAGCAGCGACCGGACGGGGACTAGTTCTGGAAACACCATATATTTT. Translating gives CASSDRTGTSSGNTIYF.